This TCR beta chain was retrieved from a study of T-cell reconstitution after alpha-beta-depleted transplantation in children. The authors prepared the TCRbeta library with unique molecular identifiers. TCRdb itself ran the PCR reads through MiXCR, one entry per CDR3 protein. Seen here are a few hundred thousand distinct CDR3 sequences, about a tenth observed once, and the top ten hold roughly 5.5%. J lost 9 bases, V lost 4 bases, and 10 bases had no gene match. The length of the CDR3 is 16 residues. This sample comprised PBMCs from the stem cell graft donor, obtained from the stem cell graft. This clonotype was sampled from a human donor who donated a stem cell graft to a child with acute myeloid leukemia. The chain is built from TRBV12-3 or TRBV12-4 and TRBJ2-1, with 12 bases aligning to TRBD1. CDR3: CASSSPPGQGAGEQFF. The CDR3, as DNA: TGTGCCAGCAGTTCCCCACCGGGACAGGGGGCGGGTGAGCAGTTCTTC.